This T cell receptor beta chain was identified during a study of cytomegalovirus exposure and HLA in healthy donors. Concerning this clone: The antigen is not known.

Regarding the study as a whole: Subsequent analysis found a tendency for first-cohort TCR clusters to co-occur within the 90 to 150 validation repertoires.

The CDR3 totals 15 residues. Germline values: CDR1 LGHNA, CDR2 YSLEER. V was cut by 0 bases and J by 4 bases, with 10 bases left in between. Data came from immunoSEQ multiplex PCR; TCRdb stores just in-frame clones and leaves some out. The table records 150,000 to 200,000 clones, about 90% of them present only once. Sequences were obtained from PBMCs. This rearrangement joins TRBV4-3 to TRBJ1-5; D possibly corresponds to TRBD1 (5 bases). This clonotype was obtained from a woman aged 25 to 39 in good health and CMV-seronegative. The CDR3 region has the DNA TGCGCCAGCAGCCAAGAGTCAAGGGGAAATCAGCCCCAGCATTTT. This encodes CASSQESRGNQPQHF.